Many counts were recorded for the clone carrying this T cell receptor (beta chain). Its antigen is unidentified. Read data end 3 residues before the CDR3 end; the end is taken from the germline J gene. No CVID subject was ill or on immunomodulatory drugs when sampled. This entry comes from a study of T cell clonality in common variable immunodeficiency. Sequencing was performed with immunoSEQ multiplex PCR; in TCRdb, only in-frame clones are kept and a portion is missing. There are roughly 39,000 clones in the sample, none observed a single time. Regarding the study as a whole: Shared TCRbeta clones were fewer between CVID subjects than controls. Reportedly, TCR beta sequences from common variable immunodeficiency showed fewer deletions and N-nucleotide insertions.

CDR1 is SGHTA and CDR2 is FQGNSA in the germline V gene. V was trimmed by 4 bases and J by 4 bases, leaving 13 bases between them. This CDR3 has 14 residues. The receptor's source is a human donor with common variable immunodeficiency. The sample consisted of peripheral blood mononuclear cells. V and J are TRBV7-2 and TRBJ2-5, with D maybe TRBD1 (5 bases). Incomplete CDR3 DNA: TGTGCCAGCAGCTCGCATCAGGGTACAGAGACC. The encoded protein is CASSSHQGTET. The CDR3, in full, reads CASSSHQGTETQYF. The whole variable domain, filled in from reference TRBV7-2 and TRBJ2-5, reads GAGVSQSPSNKVTEKGKDVELRCDPISGHTALYWYRQSLGQGLEFLIYFQGNSAPDKSGLPSDRFSAERTGGSVSTLTIQRTQQEDSAVYLCASSSHQGTETQYFGPGTRLLVL.